The TCR beta chain described here comes from a study of cytomegalovirus exposure and HLA in healthy donors. Whole-study findings and limits: Among TCR sequences, most were rare, though some public TCRs appeared in many donors. A missense variant in DCLRE1C was later tied to TCR beta V- and J-gene trimming.

Amplification used 60 Vbeta primers and 13 Jbeta primers. Study processing details: Per a later analysis, the number of unique TCR beta chains was some 82 million, of which around 10 million were shared. The method was immunoSEQ multiplex PCR; TCRdb's version includes in-frame clones alone and lacks a portion of them. V, J and clone size reflect that table, while D and trimming were determined from the DNA. In the table there are 120,000 or so clones, approximately 81% of which are singletons. Concerning this clone: Its antigen is still unknown.

There are 15 residues in the CDR3. V lost 6 bases to trimming and J lost 4 bases, with 19 bases between them. The germline CDR1 and CDR2 sequences are MNHEY and SVGAGI. The rearrangement joins TRBV6-5 to TRBJ2-7, with a weak D call TRBD1 (7 bases). This TCR derives from a woman aged 40 to 50 in good health and CMV-seronegative. The sample taken for sequencing was PBMCs. In DNA, the CDR3 is TGTGCCAGCAGAGGAGATGCGGGACAGATTTACGAGCAGTACTTC. Translating it yields CASRGDAGQIYEQYF.